This entry features one TCR beta chain sequence. Antigen specificity is unknown. This sample was included in a study of cytomegalovirus exposure and HLA in healthy donors. Whole-study context: Early on, a data release was issued that held some 85 million unique TCRs from HLA-typed donors.

Both 60 Vbeta primers and 13 Jbeta primers went into the PCR. Assay: immunoSEQ multiplex PCR; the TCRdb copy retains only in-frame clones and omits some. The table has about 220,000 clones, roughly 83% seen once. General observations from the study: Among donors in an Asian-associated ancestry cluster, a later analysis reportedly found fewer N-insertions than the roughly 610-donor mean. Association of approximately 18,000 TCR beta sequences with HLA alleles was found at 0.05 false discovery rate in a later analysis. A few V segments could not be told apart, such as TRBV6-2 and TRBV6-3, and were left out.

V shed 5 bases and J 7 bases; nucleotides not matched to a gene: 6. CDR1 is SGHTA and CDR2 is FQGNSA in the germline V gene. The CDR3 has 14 residues. The source material was PBMCs. This receptor was identified in a boy between 2 and 15 years old in good health and CMV-seronegative. The V gene is TRBV7-2, the J gene TRBJ1-5, with 9 bases that match TRBD1. DNA of the CDR3: TGTGCCAGCAGCACCGGGACAGGGTTCCAGCCCCAGCATTTT. This sequence encodes CASSTGTGFQPQHF.